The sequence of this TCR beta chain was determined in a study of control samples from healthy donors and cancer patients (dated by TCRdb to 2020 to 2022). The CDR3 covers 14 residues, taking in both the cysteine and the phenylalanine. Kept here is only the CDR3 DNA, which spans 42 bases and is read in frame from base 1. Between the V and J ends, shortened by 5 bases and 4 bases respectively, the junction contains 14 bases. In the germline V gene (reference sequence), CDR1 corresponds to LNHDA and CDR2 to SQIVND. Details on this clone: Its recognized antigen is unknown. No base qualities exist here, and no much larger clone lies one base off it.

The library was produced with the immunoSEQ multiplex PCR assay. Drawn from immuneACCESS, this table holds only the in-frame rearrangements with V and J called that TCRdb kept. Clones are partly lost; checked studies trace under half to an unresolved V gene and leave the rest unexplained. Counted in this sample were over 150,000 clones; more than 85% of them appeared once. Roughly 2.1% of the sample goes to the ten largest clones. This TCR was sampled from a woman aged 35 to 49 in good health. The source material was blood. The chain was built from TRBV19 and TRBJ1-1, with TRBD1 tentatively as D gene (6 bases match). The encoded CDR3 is CASSGARGATEAFF. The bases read TGTGCCAGTAGTGGGGCCCGGGGGGCCACTGAAGCTTTCTTT. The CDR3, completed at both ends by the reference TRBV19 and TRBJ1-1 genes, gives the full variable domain DGGITQSPKYLFRKEGQNVTLSCEQNLNHDAMYWYRQDPGQGLRLIYYSQIVNDFQKGDIAEGYSVSREKKESFPLTVTSAQKNPTAFYLCASSGARGATEAFFGQGTRLTVV.